A selection of T cell receptor beta chains follows, all from one sample in a study of metastatic and nonmetastatic thyroid tumors. TCRdb re-called the PCR reads through MiXCR. The data hold about 35,000 clones, with over 25% observed a single time. Sequenced sample: blood. The source of these receptors is a female donor with papillary thyroid cancer or a benign thyroid nodule (not recorded which). Some clones in this sample may be carry-over from other donors' samples. Each CDR3 is given with its conserved first and last residue. The D gene is left open where the match is weak. Where a row states a size, it is once, few, many or the class of an expanded clone; other rows omit it.

size	V	J	D	CDR3	DNA
NA	TRBV7-8	TRBJ1-2	NA	CASSLTDFSNYGYTF	TGTGCCAGCAGCTTGACTGATTTTTCTAACTATGGCTACACCTTC
NA	TRBV6-1	TRBJ2-1	TRBD2	CDSSPGLAGGDNEQFF	TGTGACAGCAGCCCCGGACTAGCGGGAGGGGACAATGAGCAGTTCTTC
medium-sized	TRBV6-1	TRBJ1-3	NA	CASSESVTNSGNTIYF	TGTGCCAGCAGTGAATCCGTTACGAACTCTGGAAACACCATATATTTT
few	TRBV20-1	TRBJ1-1	TRBD1	CSSRDPGQGDTEAFF	TGCAGTTCTAGAGATCCGGGACAGGGTGATACTGAAGCTTTCTTT
many	TRBV2	TRBJ2-5	NA	CASTLETQYF	TGTGCCAGCACGCTGGAGACCCAGTACTTC
few	TRBV18	TRBJ2-7	TRBD1	CASSRTGVDEQYF	TGTGCCAGCTCACGGACAGGGGTAGACGAGCAGTACTTC
many	TRBV19	TRBJ2-2	NA	CASSGASGELFF	TGTGCCAGTAGTGGCGCGTCCGGGGAGCTGTTTTTT
few	TRBV4-2	TRBJ2-7	TRBD2	CASSQETSGGYEQYF	TGTGCCAGCAGCCAAGAGACTAGCGGGGGTTACGAGCAGTACTTC
NA	TRBV7-2	TRBJ2-1	NA	CASSSRAGSYNEQFF	TGTGCCAGCAGCTCACGCGCAGGGAGCTACAATGAGCAGTTCTTC
many	TRBV7-3	TRBJ1-5	NA	CASSFGIGASGNQPQHF	TGTGCCAGCAGCTTTGGGATTGGGGCGTCGGGCAATCAGCCCCAGCATTTT
NA	TRBV11-2	TRBJ2-7	NA	CAGSSFHGMSYEQYF	TGTGCCGGCAGCTCCTTCCATGGGATGTCCTACGAGCAGTACTTC
many	TRBV12-3/TRBV12-4	TRBJ2-3	NA	CASNKGTEWDTQYF	TGTGCCAGCAATAAGGGGACTGAGTGGGATACGCAGTATTTT
many	TRBV6-1	TRBJ1-4	NA	CASSPDPGSYEKLFF	TGTGCCAGCAGCCCCGACCCAGGCTCTTACGAAAAACTGTTTTTT
many	TRBV5-4	TRBJ1-2	NA	CASSFPGRPRDEGYTF	TGTGCCAGCAGCTTTCCTGGACGGCCCAGGGACGAGGGCTACACCTTC
many	TRBV6-1	TRBJ1-4	TRBD1	CASITRTGGEKLFF	TGTGCCAGCATAACCCGGACAGGCGGTGAAAAACTGTTTTTT
NA	TRBV20-1	TRBJ2-7	TRBD2	CSASTSGDSLEQYF	TGCAGTGCATCGACTAGCGGGGACTCGCTAGAGCAGTACTTC
NA	TRBV20-1	TRBJ2-7	TRBD2	CSAKASGKDSYEQYF	TGCAGTGCTAAGGCTAGCGGTAAAGACTCCTACGAGCAGTACTTC
once	TRBV14	TRBJ2-7	TRBD2	CASSILTSGGFVSEQYF	TGTGCCAGCAGCATCTTGACTAGCGGGGGGTTCGTCTCCGAGCAGTACTTC
NA	TRBV6-1	TRBJ1-4	NA	CASSEVPGRGNEKLFF	TGTGCCAGCAGTGAAGTACCGGGGCGTGGTAATGAAAAACTGTTTTTT
medium-sized	TRBV7-9	TRBJ2-7	NA	CASSSESEQYF	TGTGCCAGCAGCTCGGAGAGCGAGCAGTACTTC
NA	TRBV28	TRBJ2-7	TRBD1	CASTTGQGVYEQYF	TGTGCCAGCACCACTGGACAGGGGGTTTACGAGCAGTACTTC
NA	TRBV11-3	TRBJ2-7	TRBD1	CASSLGQGWEQYF	TGTGCCAGCAGCTTAGGACAGGGTTGGGAGCAGTACTTC
NA	TRBV7-7	TRBJ2-5	TRBD1	CASSLGTGPQETQYF	TGTGCTAGCAGCTTAGGGACAGGGCCCCAAGAGACCCAGTACTTC
many	TRBV11-2	TRBJ2-7	TRBD1	CASSSPDRGYPYEQYF	TGTGCCAGCAGCTCACCGGACAGGGGCTACCCCTACGAGCAGTACTTC
many	TRBV6-2/TRBV6-3	TRBJ2-6	NA	CASSYQDGSGANVLTF	TGCGCCAGCAGTTACCAAGACGGGTCTGGGGCCAACGTCCTGACTTTC
many	TRBV6-1	TRBJ2-2	TRBD2	CASSLAGVAGELFF	TGTGCCAGCAGCCTAGCGGGAGTGGCCGGGGAGCTGTTTTTT
few	TRBV6-1	TRBJ2-3	NA	CASSEASGDTQYF	TGCGCCAGCAGTGAAGCGTCGGGTGATACGCAGTATTTT